This T cell receptor beta chain was observed in a study of blood T cell repertoires in COVID-19. Only in-frame clones appear in the TCRdb table, and some are missing; sequencing was by immunoSEQ multiplex PCR. The table has about 16,000 clones, roughly 89% seen once. V lost 5 bases and J lost 2, with 16 bases in between. The CDR3 spans 17 residues. Germline CDR1 is MDHEN and CDR2 is SYDVKM. The TCR originated in a man in his fifties or sixties with active COVID-19. V usage is TRBV28 and J usage is TRBJ2-6; D is uncertain. The specimen was peripheral blood. Here the CDR3 reads CASSTPTYRTGANVLTF. The CDR3 DNA is TGTGCCAGCAGTACTCCGACATATAGAACTGGGGCCAACGTCCTGACTTTC. Drawing the rest from reference TRBV28 and TRBJ2-6, the complete variable domain is DVKVTQSSRYLVKRTGEKVFLECVQDMDHENMFWYRQDPGLGLRLIYFSYDVKMKEKGDIPEGYSVSREKKERFSLILESASTNQTSMYLCASSTPTYRTGANVLTFGAGSRLTVL.